This entry features one T cell receptor (beta chain) sequence. The data originate from a study of blood T cell repertoires in COVID-19. Turning to the study itself: Donors in the United States, Italy and Spain gave samples during acute or convalescent COVID-19. Sources were T cells, B-cell-depleted T cells, or PBMCs; the material itself was cDNA or gDNA.

As originally analysed: Amplifying reference gene primers gave estimates of nucleated cell counts. The protocol was immunoSEQ multiplex PCR, while the TCRdb copy is restricted to in-frame clones and leaves out a portion. V, J and clone size derive from that table, while D and trimming were established from the DNA sequence. The sample has under 250,000 clones, about nine tenths seen once. V was clipped by 6 bases and J by 3 bases, with 18 bases between them. Looked up from germline, CDR1 is LGHDT and CDR2 is YNNKEL (reference sequence). This CDR3 has 16 residues. This clonotype originated in a man aged 55-75 years with acute or convalescent COVID-19. The chain uses TRBV3-1 (or the pseudogene TRBV3-2) and TRBJ1-3; no clear D gene. Specimen: peripheral blood. In nucleotides, the CDR3 is TGTGCCAGCAGTATACTCCCGACTGAGTATGGAAACACCATATATTTT. This translates into CASSILPTEYGNTIYF.